This T cell receptor beta chain was captured by sequencing in a study of spatial heterogeneity in lung cancer. As for the study in general: In the raw reads, each unique TCR and UMI combination was present more than ten times on average.

The V gene lost 4 bases and the J gene lost 4 bases, with 7 bases spanning the gap. The germline gives CDR1 SQVTM, CDR2 ANQGSEA. The CDR3 has 11 residues. Unique molecular identifiers tagged every individual TCR cDNA molecule. From the 5' RACE reads, TCRdb called clonotypes with MiXCR, one entry per CDR3 protein. This table holds 15,000 or so distinct CDR3 sequences, 9.5% to 14% found once. Time point denoted: sample taken at primary tumor resection. Frozen PBMC, nontumor lung or tumor provided whole RNA, which was sequenced unsorted. The donor group consisted of over 60 patients who had untreated, early-stage non-small cell lung cancer.

The chain joins TRBV29-1 to TRBJ1-1; the D is unclear. The clonotype originates from a female donor with early-stage non-small cell lung cancer. Specimen: PBMCs, collected at surgery. CDR3 region: CSVAAVTEAFF. The CDR3 region has the DNA TGCAGCGTTGCGGCGGTCACTGAAGCTTTCTTT.